This T cell receptor (beta chain) was profiled in a study of T-cell memory formation after mild COVID-19. For the study at large: Clustering of TCRs was largely donor specific.

cDNA libraries for TCR alpha and TCR beta, carrying sample barcodes and UMIs, came from 5'RACE with constant-segment primers. MiXCR was run by TCRdb on the 5' RACE reads, yielding one entry per CDR3 protein. The sample consists of about 560,000 distinct CDR3 sequences, less than 25% of them appearing once. Study-wide results and limits: CD4+ bias marked clones expanding day 15 to 37, unlike balanced contracting clones.

Germline-derived CDR1 and CDR2 are SGDLS and YYNGEE. Trimming pared 2 bases from V and 7 bases from J, leaving 15 bases between. The CDR3 is made up of 15 amino acids. This clonotype was counted a few times. The target antigen is unknown. This clonotype originated in an adult woman who had mild COVID-19 (a few samples of this study predate the infection). Cell type and time point are not known. The rearrangement links TRBV9 to TRBJ1-4; D possibly corresponds to TRBD1 (6 bases). The sequenced sample was PBMCs or a T cell subset sorted from them (not recorded which). For the CDR3, the DNA is TGTGCCAGCAGCGTCATCACGGGGGCCGGTGAAAAACTGTTTTTT. Its translation is CASSVITGAGEKLFF.